One and the same sample provided the 19 T cell receptor beta chains below, sequenced in a study of T cell repertoires in cytomegalovirus infection. TCRdb ran MiXCR on the reads and lists one entry per CDR3 protein. The table shows some 130,000 distinct CDR3 sequences, with 32% occurring only once. Their target antigens are unknown. The specimen was CD8+ T cells from cultured PBMCs, collected from culture after CMV antigen stimulation. The origin of the receptors is a human donor in good health (CMV status not recorded). Some clones in this sample may be carry-over from other donors' samples.

This clonotype appeared a few times. V is TRBV12-5 and J is TRBJ2-5; D perhaps matches TRBD1 (6 bases). This CDR3 region has 15 residues. CDR1 and CDR2 from the germline V gene are LGHNT and FRNRAP. V shed 9 bases and J shed 0 bases, with 17 bases lying between them. The CDR3 sequence: CASNLGTSYQETQYF. The CDR3 nucleotides are TGTGCTAGCAACCTCGGGACATCGTACCAAGAGACCCAGTACTTC.

This clonotype turned up a few times. The V call is TRBV4-1, the J call TRBJ1-5; no reliable D call. The CDR3 runs to 15 residues. CDR1 and CDR2 (germline): MGHRA, YSYEKL. V was trimmed by 3 bases and J by 1 base, leaving 10 bases between them. CDR3 loop: CASSQTPGSNQPQHF. CDR3 DNA sequence: TGCGCCAGCAGCCAGACTCCGGGGAGCAATCAGCCCCAGCATTTT.

This clonotype was recorded a few times. This chain links TRBV2 with TRBJ2-2; the match to TRBD2 covers 12 bases. Germline V gives CDR1 SNHLY, CDR2 FYNNEI. This CDR3 spans 19 amino acids. The junction had 12 bases not matched to a gene; V was cut back by 3 bases and J by 4 bases. CDR3 residues: CASSDPTSGGLQGTGELFF. The DNA of the CDR3 is TGTGCCAGCAGTGACCCGACTAGCGGGGGCTTACAAGGCACCGGGGAGCTGTTTTTT.

This clonotype was recorded a few times. This CDR3 is CASSSVTGGWNEQFF. DNA of the CDR3: TGTGCCAGCAGCTCAGTGACAGGAGGTTGGAATGAGCAGTTCTTC. The chain recombines TRBV7-9 with TRBJ2-1, with D possibly matching TRBD1 (6 bases). This CDR3 comprises 15 residues. V gave up 4 bases and J gave up 7 bases, with 17 bases separating them. Germline CDR1 SEHNR, CDR2 FQNEAQ (reference sequence).

The V and J genes are TRBV7-9 and TRBJ2-7; TRBD1 is a possible D gene (5 bases). Germline values: CDR1 SEHNR, CDR2 FQNEAQ (reference sequence). Trimming took off 4 bases at V and 7 bases at J, with 20 bases between the two ends. CDR3 length: 15 residues. CDR3 bases: TGTGCCAGCAGCTCCCAGGGCACCCCCAGAAGGGAGCAGTACTTC. It specifies CASSSQGTPRREQYF. Based on the CDR3 plus reference TRBV7-9 and TRBJ2-7, the full variable domain is DTGVSQNPRHKITKRGQNVTFRCDPISEHNRLYWYRQTLGQGPEFLTYFQNEAQLEKSRLLSDRFSAERPKGSFSTLEIQRTEQGDSAMYLCASSSQGTPRREQYFGPGTRLTVT.

This clonotype was detected many times. The chain joins TRBV12-3 or TRBV12-4 to TRBJ1-2, with TRBD1 as a possible D gene (5 bases). Trimming removed 4 bases at V and 5 bases at J, with 14 bases between. The CDR3 length is 14 residues. The CDR3 spells CASSSKPGWYGYTF. CDR3 DNA: TGTGCCAGCAGTTCTAAACCAGGGTGGTATGGCTACACCTTC.

This clonotype was counted many times. The chain is built from TRBV6-1 and TRBJ1-5, with D possibly TRBD1 on 5 matching bases. V was shortened by 0 bases and J by 3 bases, with 12 bases between the two germline ends. The CDR3 loop spans 16 amino acids. Germline CDR1 MNHNS, CDR2 SASEGT. The CDR3 loop reads CASSEATRQYNQPQHF. CDR3 DNA: TGTGCCAGCAGTGAAGCGACGAGACAGTACAATCAGCCCCAGCATTTT.

The rearrangement joins TRBV9 to TRBJ2-3; unclear D gene. The CDR3 is 13 amino acids. V was trimmed by 1 base and J by 3 bases, leaving 6 bases between them. Germline values: CDR1 SGDLS, CDR2 YYNGEE. Written as DNA, the CDR3 is TGTGCCAGCAGCGTATCCCCTACAGATACGCAGTATTTT. Its protein is CASSVSPTDTQYF. Looking up the rest from reference TRBV9 and TRBJ2-3 gives the full variable domain: DSGVTQTPKHLITATGQRVTLRCSPRSGDLSVYWYQQSLDQGLQFLIQYYNGEERAKGNILERFSAQQFPDLHSELNLSSLELGDSALYFCASSVSPTDTQYFGPGTRLTVL.

The rearrangement uses TRBV20-1 and TRBJ1-1; 7 bases fit TRBD1. The germline gives CDR1 DFQATT, CDR2 SNEGSKA (reference sequence). The CDR3 has 15 amino acids. Trimming removed 0 bases from V and 1 base from J; junction bases left unmatched: 5. The CDR3 bases are TGCAGTGCTAGAGATCCCCGACAGGGGAACACTGAAGCTTTCTTT. Its protein is CSARDPRQGNTEAFF.

This clonotype showed up just a few times. V usage is TRBV7-9 and J usage is TRBJ1-1; D is ambiguous. This CDR3 is 13 amino acids long. The V gene's germline CDR1 is SEHNR and CDR2 FQNEAQ (reference sequence). V lost 10 bases and J lost 2, with 14 bases in between. CDR3 loop: CATLRQTNTEAFF. The CDR3 coding sequence is TGTGCCACCCTGCGGCAAACTAACACTGAAGCTTTCTTT.

The sample holds a few counts of this clonotype. The V call is TRBV27, the J call TRBJ1-4, with TRBD1 as a possible D gene (5 bases). Trimming pared 2 bases from V and 7 bases from J, leaving 17 bases between. The CDR3 loop spans 16 amino acids. Looked up from germline, CDR1 is MNHEY and CDR2 is SMNVEV (reference sequence). The CDR3 DNA is TGTGCCAGCAGTTTACGCGCAGGGCGAGGAATTGAAAAACTGTTTTTT. This gives the protein CASSLRAGRGIEKLFF.

This clonotype was counted ten times or more. V is TRBV7-2 and J is TRBJ1-2; D gene ambiguous. Germline V CDR1 and CDR2: SGHTA, FQGNSA. This CDR3 region has 17 residues. V dropped 1 base and J dropped 0 bases, with 15 bases sitting between them. As DNA, the CDR3 is TGTGCCAGCAGCTTAGTGGCCGGGGATTTAACTAACTATGGCTACACCTTC. Translation: CASSLVAGDLTNYGYTF.

The chain links TRBV7-9 to TRBJ2-7, with no clear D. V dropped 5 bases and J dropped 4 bases, with 9 bases sitting between them. CDR3 length equals 12 residues. CDR1 and CDR2 (germline): SEHNR, FQNEAQ (reference sequence). Written as DNA, the CDR3 is TGTGCCAGCAGCGTCGACATTTACGAGCAGTACTTC. Amino acids: CASSVDIYEQYF.

V is TRBV20-1 and J is TRBJ2-7; tentative D call: TRBD1 (5 bases). The germline V gene encodes CDR1 DFQATT and CDR2 SNEGSKA (reference sequence). With 1 base removed from V and 3 bases from J, the gap between germline ends came to 19 bases. CDR3 length: 16 residues. CDR3 amino acids: CSARGASLDIDYEQYF. The CDR3 bases are TGCAGTGCTAGAGGGGCCTCTCTGGACATAGACTACGAGCAGTACTTC.

This clonotype was seen many times. The chain employs TRBV14 and TRBJ1-4; no definite D call. The CDR3 loop spans 13 amino acids. V was trimmed by 4 bases and J by 7 bases, leaving 10 bases between them. The germline V gene has CDR1 SGHDN and CDR2 FVKESK. The CDR3 sequence: CASSLVWGEKLFF. CDR3 bases: TGTGCCAGCAGCCTGGTTTGGGGTGAAAAACTGTTTTTT. Full variable domain (outside the CDR3, taken from reference TRBV14 and TRBJ1-4): EAGVTQFPSHSVIEKGQTVTLRCDPISGHDNLYWYRRVMGKEIKFLLHFVKESKQDESGMPNNRFLAERTGGTYSTLKVQPAELEDSGVYFCASSLVWGEKLFFGSGTQLSVL.

This clonotype was recorded many times. V usage is TRBV7-2 and J usage is TRBJ2-7, with D hard to call. This CDR3 contains 14 residues. The V end lost 2 bases, the J end lost 4 bases, and 12 bases lay between the germline ends. In germline, CDR1 is SGHTA, CDR2 FQGNSA. The CDR3 sequence is CASSLFRVDYEQYF. The DNA of the CDR3 is TGTGCCAGCAGCTTATTTAGGGTGGATTACGAGCAGTACTTC.

This clonotype was found a few times. The chain employs TRBV7-8 and TRBJ2-2; tentatively, D is TRBD2 (5 bases). CDR1 is SGHVS, CDR2 FQNEAQ, per germline. This CDR3 is built from 14 residues. V was pared by 1 base and J by 6 bases, with 9 bases between. The CDR3 is CASSLGGYAGELFF. The CDR3 DNA reads as TGTGCCAGCAGCTTAGGAGGGTATGCCGGGGAGCTGTTTTTT.

V is TRBV4-1 and J is TRBJ2-1; 9 bases map to TRBD2. V lost 1 base and J lost 4; bases outside the gene matches: 2. The CDR3 is 15 residues long. Germline V gene sequence: CDR1 MGHRA, CDR2 YSYEKL. For the CDR3, the DNA is TGCGCCAGCAGCCAAGGGCGGGGGGGATACAATGAGCAGTTCTTC. Its translation is CASSQGRGGYNEQFF.

This CDR3 is CASRPTRPSGYTF. CDR3 nucleotide sequence: TGTGCCAGCAGACCGACCAGGCCCTCCGGCTACACCTTC. The chain is built from TRBV6-5 and TRBJ1-2; no reliable D call. This CDR3 is built from 13 residues. Germline CDR1 reads MNHEY; CDR2 reads SVGAGI. The V end lost 6 bases, the J end lost 8 bases, and 16 bases lay between the germline ends.